A single sample gave rise to the 21 T cell receptor beta chains below, sequenced in a study of T-cell reconstitution after alpha-beta-depleted transplantation in children. Researchers prepared the TCRbeta library using unique molecular identifiers, the study reports. One entry per CDR3 protein, called by TCRdb with MiXCR from the PCR reads. In the table there are roughly 250,000 distinct CDR3 sequences, 8.2% of which are singletons. This specimen consisted of PBMCs, mostly from graft donor cells, obtained 180 days after TCRalphabeta/CD19-depleted stem cell transplant. These receptors all come from a male patient younger than 18 who had a stem cell transplant for acute lymphoblastic leukemia, so the T cells may come from the graft donor.

This clonotype showed up many times. This chain joins TRBV12-3 or TRBV12-4 and TRBJ1-2; D perhaps matches TRBD1 (5 bases). This CDR3 region has 12 residues. Between the trimmed V and J ends, which lost 6 bases and 3 bases, there was a span of 8 bases. The CDR3 DNA is TGTGCCAGCAGCTCAGGGTACTATGGCTACACCTTC. Protein sequence: CASSSGYYGYTF.

This clonotype was observed at least ten times. This chain joins TRBV5-1 and TRBJ1-2; D is unresolved. CDR3 length: 12 residues. Trimming removed 4 bases at V and 7 bases at J, with 11 bases between. Looked up from germline, CDR1 is SGHRS and CDR2 is YFSETQ. DNA of the CDR3: TGCGCCAGCAGCCTGGAAGGGAGTGGCTACACCTTC. It codes for CASSLEGSGYTF. The entire variable domain, with the rest obtained from reference TRBV5-1 and TRBJ1-2, is as follows: KAGVTQTPRYLIKTRGQQVTLSCSPISGHRSVSWYQQTPGQGLQFLFEYFSETQRNKGNFPGRFSGRQFSNSRSEMNVSTLELGDSALYLCASSLEGSGYTFGSGTRLTVV.

This clonotype was counted many times. The DNA for the CDR3 is TGTGCCAGCAGTGAACCGACAGGGGGCACCTACGAGCAGTACTTC. The encoded protein is CASSEPTGGTYEQYF. The gene calls are TRBV6-1 and TRBJ2-7; 10 bases fit TRBD1. The V and J ends lost 2 bases and 2 bases, in that order; junction bases with no gene match: 3. The length of the CDR3 is 15 residues. Germline V lookup: CDR1 MNHNS, CDR2 SASEGT.

This clonotype was detected ten times or more. The chain employs TRBV6-1 and TRBJ2-7, with D maybe TRBD1 (5 bases). The germline V gene has CDR1 MNHNS and CDR2 SASEGT. V was trimmed by 5 bases and J by 1 base, leaving 12 bases between them. CDR3 size: 14 residues. CDR3 loop: CASSRSRQSYEQYF. Written as DNA, the CDR3 is TGTGCCAGCAGTAGGAGTCGACAGTCCTACGAGCAGTACTTC.

This clonotype has ten or more counts. The chain links TRBV12-3 or TRBV12-4 to TRBJ2-7, with 10 bases fitting TRBD1. The ends lost 11 bases at V and 2 bases at J; junction bases unmatched: 3. The CDR3 is 12 amino acids. CDR3 nucleotides: TGTGCCGTCGGGACAGGGGCCTACGAGCAGTACTTC. The encoded protein is CAVGTGAYEQYF.

This clonotype was seen many times. The rearrangement uses TRBV7-9 and TRBJ2-1; 10 bases agree with TRBD2. The CDR3 is 15 residues long. Trimming took 5 bases from V and 5 from J; bases not matched to a gene: 6. Germline V gene lookup returns CDR1 SEHNR and CDR2 FQNEAQ (reference sequence). The CDR3 region is CASSASGRMDNEQFF. CDR3 DNA sequence: TGTGCCAGCAGCGCTAGCGGGAGAATGGACAATGAGCAGTTCTTC.

At least ten counts were recorded for this clonotype. CDR3 region: CSARPSTALSAEYF. As DNA, the CDR3 is TGCAGTGCTAGACCGTCGACAGCCCTTTCAGCGGAGTACTTC. The chain has TRBV20-1 and TRBJ2-7; D assignment may be TRBD1 or TRBD2 (5 bases each). CDR1 is DFQATT, CDR2 SNEGSKA, per germline (reference sequence). Trimming pared 2 bases from V and 11 bases from J, leaving 22 bases between. The CDR3 covers 14 residues.

This clonotype was seen many times. This chain joins TRBV5-5 and TRBJ2-1, with D unresolved. Between the trimmed V and J ends, which lost 2 bases and 0 bases, there was a span of 9 bases. Germline V CDR1 and CDR2: SGHKS, YYEKEE (reference sequence). The CDR3 has 15 residues. CDR3 sequence reads: CASSLEMSSYNEQFF. The CDR3 coding sequence is TGTGCCAGCAGCTTAGAGATGAGCTCCTACAATGAGCAGTTCTTC.

This clonotype was seen ten or more times. The chain links TRBV13 to TRBJ1-1; D not resolved. With 4 bases removed from V and 2 bases from J, the gap between germline ends came to 11 bases. The CDR3 has 14 amino acids. Per germline, CDR1 PRHDT and CDR2 FYEKMQ (reference sequence). DNA for the CDR3: TGTGCCAGCAGCTCCCGCGTCTCAAACACTGAAGCTTTCTTT. This sequence encodes CASSSRVSNTEAFF.

This clonotype was seen many times. The chain uses TRBV6-2 or TRBV6-3 and TRBJ2-7; no reliable D call. V was shortened by 0 bases and J by 2 bases, with 11 bases between the two germline ends. Germline assignment: CDR1 MNHEY and CDR2 SVGEGT. The CDR3 runs to 15 residues. CDR3 in amino acids: CASSYSKRPPYEQYF. The CDR3 nucleotides read TGTGCCAGCAGTTACTCGAAGCGACCCCCCTACGAGCAGTACTTC.

This clonotype showed up many times. The J gene is TRBJ2-2, the V gene TRBV9; D is unresolved. The germline V and J ends were trimmed by 0 bases and 2 bases, with 2 bases remaining between them. The germline V gene encodes CDR1 SGDLS and CDR2 YYNGEE. The CDR3 covers 13 residues. CDR3 loop: CASSVENTGELFF. The CDR3 nucleotides are TGTGCCAGCAGCGTAGAAAACACCGGGGAGCTGTTTTTT.

On this clonotype itself: A much larger clone lies a single base off, so this may be a read error. The chain is built from TRBV7-6 and TRBJ1-5, with D possibly TRBD1 on 6 matching bases. This CDR3 has 17 amino acids. Germline assignment: CDR1 SGHVS and CDR2 FNYEAQ. Trimming pared 5 bases from V and 0 bases from J, leaving 17 bases between. The CDR3 is CASSPIAGAYSNQPQHF. CDR3 nucleotide sequence: TGTGCCAGCAGCCCCATTGCGGGGGCTTATAGCAATCAGCCCCAGCATTTT.

This clonotype was detected only a few times. The V and J genes are TRBV28 and TRBJ1-2, with 10 bases fitting TRBD1. The germline CDR1 and CDR2 sequences are MDHEN and SYDVKM. The CDR3 has 17 amino acids. V lost 6 bases and J lost 4; bases outside the gene matches: 14. The CDR3 spells CASRPQSATGGVYGYTF. The CDR3 nucleotides are TGTGCCAGCAGGCCCCAGTCCGCGACAGGGGGCGTCTATGGCTACACCTTC.

This clonotype was recorded at least ten times. The rearrangement links TRBV24-1 to TRBJ2-3, with 7 bases identical to TRBD2. Germline V gene sequence: CDR1 KGHDR, CDR2 SFDVKD. With V trimmed by 9 bases and J by 5 bases, 4 bases remained unmatched. The CDR3 runs to 12 residues. CDR3 region: CATRGVGDTQYF. DNA of the CDR3: TGTGCCACCCGGGGGGTAGGAGATACGCAGTATTTT.

This clonotype was counted ten times or more. The V call is TRBV7-6, the J call TRBJ2-1, with TRBD2 matching over 8 bases. With V trimmed by 2 bases and J by 4 bases, 10 bases remained unmatched. The germline CDR1 and CDR2 sequences are SGHVS and FNYEAQ. There are 17 residues in the CDR3. Here the CDR3 reads CASSLSELAALYNEQFF. The CDR3 coding sequence is TGTGCCAGCAGCTTATCCGAACTAGCGGCATTATACAATGAGCAGTTCTTC.

This clonotype was counted at least ten times. V usage is TRBV11-2 and J usage is TRBJ2-7; no reliable D call. The germline gives CDR1 SGHAT, CDR2 FQNNGV. The CDR3 spans 15 residues. V was clipped by 5 bases and J by 0 bases, with 14 bases between them. The CDR3 DNA is TGTGCCAGCAGCCCCACTCAGTATAGCTCCTACGAGCAGTACTTC. Its protein product is CASSPTQYSSYEQYF.

This clonotype occurred many times. The chain has TRBV5-4 and TRBJ2-3; TRBD2 matches 12 bases. The CDR3 sequence is 16 residues long. With 4 bases clipped from V and 5 bases from J, the junction kept 8 bases outside the gene matches. In germline, CDR1 is SGHNT, CDR2 YYREEE (reference sequence). The CDR3 DNA follows: TGTGCCAGCAGCCCACCTAGCGGGAGGGCCGAAGATACGCAGTATTTT. Translation gives CASSPPSGRAEDTQYF.

This clonotype appeared many times. J is TRBJ2-3 and V is TRBV20-1, with 10 bases identical to TRBD2. This CDR3 is built from 11 residues. Germline V gene data show CDR1 as DFQATT and CDR2 as SNEGSKA (reference sequence). After removal of 7 bases from V and 8 bases from J, the junction contained 3 bases not matched to a gene. The DNA for the CDR3 is TGCAGTGTAATAGCGGGAGGTACGCAGTATTTT. Its translation is CSVIAGGTQYF.

This clonotype was seen ten or more times. The chain joins TRBV7-2 to TRBJ2-7, with TRBD2 matching 8 bases. Germline loops: CDR1 SGHTA, CDR2 FQGNSA. This CDR3 has 15 amino acids. V was pared by 5 bases and J by 0 bases, with 6 bases of the junction left unmatched. CDR3 DNA sequence: TGTGCCAGCAGCGCCGGGGCGGGGGGCTCCTACGAGCAGTACTTC. Its protein is CASSAGAGGSYEQYF. Drawing the rest from reference TRBV7-2 and TRBJ2-7, the complete variable domain is GAGVSQSPSNKVTEKGKDVELRCDPISGHTALYWYRQSLGQGLEFLIYFQGNSAPDKSGLPSDRFSAERTGGSVSTLTIQRTQQEDSAVYLCASSAGAGGSYEQYFGPGTRLTVT.

In the case of this clonotype: It may be a read error: a sequence one base away is much more abundant. V is TRBV12-3 or TRBV12-4 and J is TRBJ2-3; perhaps TRBD2 as D (6 bases). CDR3 length: 14 residues. CDR3 sequence reads: CASRGLSSTDAQYF. For the CDR3, the DNA is TGTGCCAGCAGGGGACTTTCTTCCACAGATGCGCAGTATTTT.

In its sample, this clonotype was seen many times. J is TRBJ2-7 and V is TRBV15; D remains ambiguous. V gave up 3 bases and J gave up 2 bases, with 2 bases separating them. Germline CDR1 and CDR2: LNHNV and YYDKDF (reference sequence). The CDR3 contains 11 residues. Written as DNA, the CDR3 is TGTGCCACCAGCAGCGCCTACGAGCAGTACTTC. Protein sequence: CATSSAYEQYF.